This T cell receptor beta chain came from a study of cytotoxic CD8 clonotypes in ibrutinib-treated CLL. General study points: Upon ibrutinib response clonality rose, and upon progression it fell back toward baseline. Clonality (at baseline) was higher than in age-matched healthy donors and tracked circulating CD8+ T-cell counts. Under therapy, public clonotypes either contracted or stayed stable, and they were uncommon.

Generated by immunoSEQ multiplex PCR, the TCRdb table keeps only in-frame clones and is missing some. The sample has tens of thousands of clones, roughly two thirds seen once; the top ten hold 13%. Concerning this clone itself: What it binds is unknown.

Germline V gene data show CDR1 as MNHEY and CDR2 as SMNVEV (reference sequence). This CDR3 is built from 16 residues. After removal of 4 bases from V and 2 bases from J, the junction contained 9 bases not matched to a gene. Sequencing used PBMCs, obtained after 12 months of ibrutinib treatment. The sequence was collected from a human donor with chronic lymphocytic leukemia. The chain links TRBV27 to TRBJ2-7; 9 bases are a match to TRBD1. The CDR3 here is CASSSSGTGRAYEQYF. The CDR3 nucleotides are TGTGCCAGCAGTTCGTCCGGGACAGGGCGAGCCTACGAGCAGTACTTC.